This is a list of T cell receptor beta chains from one sample in a study of persistence of HIV-infected CD4 T cells. Their cognate antigens are unknown. Repertoires were generated with immunoSEQ multiplex PCR, while TCRdb's copy carries only in-frame clones and drops some. Altogether approximately 46,000 clones are present, approximately 90% being singletons, with the ten largest covering around 3.2%. The input for sequencing was CD4+ T cells sorted from PBMCs after approximately 20-hour stimulation, taken from a patient who received antiretroviral therapy. These TCRs come from an adult woman with HIV who was CMV-seropositive. Both conserved end residues are part of each CDR3. D genes are given only for firm matches. A clone size is listed for some rows: how often the clone was seen (once, few, many), or a class if it is expanded.

J: TRBJ1-2
V: TRBV24-1
D: -
size: -
DNA: TGTGCCACCAGTGACGGGGGCAACTATGGCTACACCTTC
CDR3: CATSDGGNYGYTF

J: TRBJ1-2
V: TRBV29-1
D: -
size: -
DNA: TGCAGCGCCTCAGAAGGATATGGCTACACCTTC
CDR3: CSASEGYGYTF

J: TRBJ1-3
V: TRBV7-6
D: -
size: -
DNA: TGTGCCAGCAGCTCCCAGGCCCAGCCTGGAAACACCATATATTTT
CDR3: CASSSQAQPGNTIYF

J: TRBJ2-5
V: TRBV2
D: TRBD2
size: -
DNA: TGTGCCAGCAGTGCATATAATAGCGGGGGGGTCCTTGGTGTGTTTGAAGAGACCCAGTACTTC
CDR3: CASSAYNSGGVLGVFEETQYF

J: TRBJ2-3
V: TRBV28
D: TRBD2
size: -
DNA: TGTGCCAGCAGTTTATGGTCAGCGGGAGCTGGCACAGATACGCAGTATTTT
CDR3: CASSLWSAGAGTDTQYF

J: TRBJ1-1
V: TRBV29-1
D: -
size: -
DNA: TGCAGCTCTTATAGGGGGAACACTGAAGCTTTCTTT
CDR3: CSSYRGNTEAFF

J: TRBJ2-3
V: TRBV10-2
D: -
size: -
DNA: TGCGCCAGCAGTGAGTCGGGACGGGGCTCAGATACGCAGTATTTT
CDR3: CASSESGRGSDTQYF

J: TRBJ1-1
V: TRBV5-1
D: -
size: -
DNA: TGCGCCAGCAGCTTGGACGGGGTTAACACTGAAGCTTTCTTT
CDR3: CASSLDGVNTEAFF

J: TRBJ1-6
V: TRBV3-1/TRBV3-2
D: TRBD1
size: -
DNA: TGTGCCAGCAGCCATTCAGGGGGAAATCCACCCCTCCACTTT
CDR3: CASSHSGGNPPLHF

J: TRBJ2-7
V: TRBV28
D: TRBD1
size: -
DNA: TGTGCCAGCAGTTTAGACAGGGTCGAGCAGTACTTC
CDR3: CASSLDRVEQYF

J: TRBJ2-5
V: TRBV6-2/TRBV6-3
D: -
size: -
DNA: TGTGCCAGCAGTTACCACCCTCAAGAGACCCAGTACTTC
CDR3: CASSYHPQETQYF

J: TRBJ1-1
V: TRBV6-1
D: -
size: -
DNA: TGTGCCAGCAGTGAAAGCTTGAACACTGAAGCTTTCTTT
CDR3: CASSESLNTEAFF

J: TRBJ1-5
V: TRBV18
D: TRBD1
size: -
DNA: TGTGCCAGCTCACCATCCGACAGGGGGCTCAATCAGCCCCAGCATTTT
CDR3: CASSPSDRGLNQPQHF

J: TRBJ2-7
V: TRBV19
D: TRBD1
size: once
DNA: TGTGCCAGTAGTAAGGAGAGACAGGGGAGCTACGAGCAGTACTTC
CDR3: CASSKERQGSYEQYF

J: TRBJ1-5
V: TRBV15
D: -
size: -
DNA: TGTGCCACCAGCAGAGCAAATACCGAGCCCCAGCATTTT
CDR3: CATSRANTEPQHF

J: TRBJ2-7
V: TRBV2
D: -
size: -
DNA: TGTGCCAGCAGTTTGGCGGAGGGGGCCCACGAGCAGTACTTC
CDR3: CASSLAEGAHEQYF

J: TRBJ2-5
V: TRBV7-9
D: -
size: -
DNA: TGTGCCAGCAGCTTAAAAGAGACCCAGTACTTC
CDR3: CASSLKETQYF

J: TRBJ1-2
V: TRBV24-1
D: -
size: -
DNA: TGTGCCACCAGTGAGACAGGTTACTATGGCTACACCTTC
CDR3: CATSETGYYGYTF

J: TRBJ2-7
V: TRBV5-6
D: TRBD2
size: -
DNA: TGTGCCAGCAGACTGAGCGGGGGGACCTACGAGCAGTACTTC
CDR3: CASRLSGGTYEQYF

J: TRBJ2-5
V: TRBV9
D: -
size: -
DNA: TGTGCCAGCAGCGTAGAACAGTACCAAGAGACCCAGTACTTC
CDR3: CASSVEQYQETQYF

J: TRBJ2-7
V: TRBV3-1/TRBV3-2
D: TRBD2
size: -
DNA: TGTGCCAGCAGCCAAGGCGGGAGCGGGGTCTACGAGCAGTACTTC
CDR3: CASSQGGSGVYEQYF

J: TRBJ1-2
V: TRBV28
D: -
size: -
DNA: TGTGCCAGCAGTTTAAGGTGGGCCGCGAACTATGGCTACACCTTC
CDR3: CASSLRWAANYGYTF

J: TRBJ1-1
V: TRBV5-1
D: -
size: -
DNA: TGCGCCAGCAGCTTGGAAGGGTTGGGCAGGGGTGCGGGGGAAGCTTTCTTT
CDR3: CASSLEGLGRGAGEAFF

J: TRBJ2-2
V: TRBV11-2
D: TRBD2
size: -
DNA: TGTGCCAGCAGCCTGAGACTAGCTTTCCCCGGGGAGCTGTTTTTT
CDR3: CASSLRLAFPGELFF

J: TRBJ2-1
V: TRBV10-1
D: TRBD2
size: -
DNA: TGCGCCAGCAGTGAGGCTAGCGGGAGATTCGATAATGAGCAGTTCTTC
CDR3: CASSEASGRFDNEQFF

J: TRBJ2-1
V: TRBV28
D: -
size: once
DNA: TGTGCCAGCAGTTCCGCTCAACTCCGGGACAATGAGCAGTTCTTC
CDR3: CASSSAQLRDNEQFF

J: TRBJ1-3
V: TRBV5-1
D: -
size: -
DNA: TGCGCCAGCAGCTTGGGTGGGCTTTTGAGGAGCTCTGGAAACACCATATATTTT
CDR3: CASSLGGLLRSSGNTIYF

J: TRBJ1-3
V: TRBV5-1
D: TRBD1
size: -
DNA: TGCGCCAGCAGCCCTGGGACAGGGGGCTCTGGAAACACCATATATTTT
CDR3: CASSPGTGGSGNTIYF